This T cell receptor beta chain came from a study of beta chain features in type 1 diabetes. Expressed TCRB transcripts were sequenced because the entire RNA isolate underwent reverse transcription. The method was immunoSEQ multiplex PCR; TCRdb's version includes in-frame clones alone and lacks a portion of them. The sample holds some 270,000 clones, approximately 11% seen once. CDR3 length: 13 residues. With 4 bases removed from V and 0 bases from J, the gap between germline ends came to 10 bases. Germline V gene lookup returns CDR1 SQVTM and CDR2 ANQGSEA. About this clone itself: The antigen is unknown.

Study results and limitations: TCRB CDR3s were moderately but significantly shorter in Type 1 diabetes patients in all four CD4+ subsets.

This chain connects TRBV29-1 to TRBJ2-7; weak D call: TRBD1 (5 bases). The source of this sequence is a man aged 25 to 40 with type 1 diabetes. Sequencing used naive CD4+ T cells from blood. CDR3 sequence (DNA): TGCAGCGTTGTCCAGGGCAGCTCCTACGAGCAGTACTTC. Translating gives CSVVQGSSYEQYF.